This TCR beta chain was obtained from a study of memory CD4+ T cells and cytomegalovirus serostatus. Background on the study: This sample comes from healthy Belgian adults, about 10 CMV seropositive, under 25 seronegative.

Sequencing was performed with immunoSEQ multiplex PCR; in TCRdb, only in-frame clones are kept and a portion is missing. The table includes about 67,000 clones, 70% to 80% detected once. Single viable CD3+CD4+CD8-CD45RO+ cells were sorted as the memory CD4+ T cells. Study-wide points: Repertoires predicted CMV serostatus with median bootstrapped AUC of approximately 0.95.

With regard to this clone: The antigen remains unidentified.

The V end was cut by 7 bases, the J end by 6 bases, with 15 bases between. This CDR3 region has 13 residues. Germline values: CDR1 MNHEY, CDR2 SMNVEV (reference sequence). This TCR was sampled from an adult in good health and CMV-seropositive. Sequenced material: memory CD4+ T cells from blood. The chain links TRBV27 to TRBJ1-2, with D possibly TRBD1 on 6 matching bases. The CDR3 coding sequence is TGTGCCAGCACGTCATACAGGGCGGATGGCTACACCTTC. It codes for CASTSYRADGYTF.